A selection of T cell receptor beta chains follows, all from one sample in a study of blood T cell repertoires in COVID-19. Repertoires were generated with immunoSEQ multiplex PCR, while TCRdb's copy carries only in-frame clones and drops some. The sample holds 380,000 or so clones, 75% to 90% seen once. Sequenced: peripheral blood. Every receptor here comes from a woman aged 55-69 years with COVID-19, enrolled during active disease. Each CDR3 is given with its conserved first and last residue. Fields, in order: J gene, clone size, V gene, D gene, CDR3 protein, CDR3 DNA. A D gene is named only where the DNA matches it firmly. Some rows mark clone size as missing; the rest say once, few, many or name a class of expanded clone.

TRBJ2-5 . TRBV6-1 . CASSESGVKETQYF TGTGCCAGCAGTGAATCCGGGGTCAAAGAGACCCAGTACTTC
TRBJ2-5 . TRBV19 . CASSIAGKETQYF TGTGCCAGTAGTATTGCGGGAAAAGAGACCCAGTACTTC
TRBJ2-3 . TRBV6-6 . CASRRQETDTQYF TGTGCCAGCAGAAGACAGGAGACAGATACGCAGTATTTT
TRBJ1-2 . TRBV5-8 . CASSFLTVGAIGYTF TGTGCCAGCAGCTTTCTAACGGTGGGGGCGATTGGCTACACCTTC
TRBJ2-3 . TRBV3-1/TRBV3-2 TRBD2 CASSQLAVFTDTQYF TGTGCCAGCAGCCAACTAGCGGTATTCACAGATACGCAGTATTTT
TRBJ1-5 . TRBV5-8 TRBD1 CASSWSGQGYQPQHF TGTGCCAGCAGCTGGTCGGGACAGGGTTATCAGCCCCAGCATTTT
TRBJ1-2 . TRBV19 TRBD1 CASHKAQTGGKYGYTF TGTGCCTCCCACAAGGCTCAAACAGGGGGGAAGTATGGCTACACCTTC
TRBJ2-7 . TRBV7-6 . CASSPSTGEQYF TGTGCCAGCAGCCCCTCTACGGGGGAGCAGTACTTC
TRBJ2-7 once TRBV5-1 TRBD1 CASAEGQGTSSYEQYF TGCGCCAGCGCTGAAGGACAGGGGACAAGCTCCTACGAGCAGTACTTC
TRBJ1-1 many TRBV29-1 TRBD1 CSVTGDTEAFF TGCAGCGTGACAGGGGACACTGAAGCTTTCTTT
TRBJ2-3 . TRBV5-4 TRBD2 CASSFSGGADTQYF TGTGCCAGCAGCTTTTCGGGGGGTGCAGATACGCAGTATTTT
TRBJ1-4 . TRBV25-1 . CASSDFQGDNEKLFF TGTGCCAGCAGTGACTTCCAGGGTGATAATGAAAAACTGTTTTTT
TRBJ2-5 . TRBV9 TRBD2 CASSVGVSGYQETQYF TGTGCCAGCAGCGTAGGGGTTAGCGGGTACCAAGAGACCCAGTACTTC
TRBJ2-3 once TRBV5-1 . CASSQTDTQYF TGCGCCAGCAGCCAAACAGATACGCAGTATTTT
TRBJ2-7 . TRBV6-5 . CASSLDFYEQYF TGTGCCAGCAGCCTGGACTTCTACGAGCAGTACTTC
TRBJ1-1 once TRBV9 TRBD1 CASSVTGTANTEAFF TGTGCCAGCAGCGTGACAGGGACGGCTAACACTGAAGCTTTCTTT
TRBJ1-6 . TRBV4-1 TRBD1 CASSQGQGADNSPLHF TGCGCCAGCAGCCAAGGACAGGGGGCGGATAATTCACCCCTCCACTTT
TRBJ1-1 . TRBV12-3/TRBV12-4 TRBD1 CASSRTGSTEAFF TGTGCCAGCAGCCGGACAGGGAGCACTGAAGCTTTCTTT
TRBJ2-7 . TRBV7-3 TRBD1 CASSSQGDYEQYF TGTGCCAGCAGCTCACAGGGGGACTACGAGCAGTACTTC
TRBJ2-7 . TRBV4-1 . CASSQDRTRSYEQYF TGCGCCAGCAGCCAAGACAGGACAAGGAGCTACGAGCAGTACTTC
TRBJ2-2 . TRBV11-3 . CASSYDIENTGELFF TGTGCCAGCAGCTACGACATCGAGAACACCGGGGAGCTGTTTTTT
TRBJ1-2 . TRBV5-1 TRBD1 CASRIFRDRDSFGGYTF TGCGCCAGCAGAATATTCCGGGACAGGGACTCATTCGGCGGCTACACCTTC
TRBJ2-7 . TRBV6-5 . CASSRGTLAYEQYF TGTGCCAGCAGTAGAGGGACTCTTGCCTACGAGCAGTACTTC
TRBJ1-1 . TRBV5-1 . CASSSTGETEAFF TGCGCCAGCAGCTCCACGGGGGAAACTGAAGCTTTCTTT
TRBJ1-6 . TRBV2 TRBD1 CASTRDSGISPLHF TGTGCCAGCACACGGGACAGCGGCATTTCACCCCTCCACTTT
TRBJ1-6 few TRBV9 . CASSVAGVYNSPLHF TGTGCCAGCAGCGTAGCAGGGGTCTACAATTCACCCCTCCACTTT
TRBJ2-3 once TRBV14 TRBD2 CASSRTSGLSTDTQYF TGTGCCAGCAGCCGGACTAGCGGCCTTAGCACAGATACGCAGTATTTT
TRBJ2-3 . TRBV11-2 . CASSLGAQIYTDTQYF TGTGCCAGCAGCTTAGGAGCTCAAATCTACACAGATACGCAGTATTTT
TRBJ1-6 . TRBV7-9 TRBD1 CASSSGQVASSPLHF TGTGCCAGCAGCTCCGGACAGGTAGCTTCTTCACCCCTCCACTTT
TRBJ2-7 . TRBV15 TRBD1 CATSRGTGQDGYEQYF TGTGCCACCAGCAGGGGGACAGGGCAAGATGGATACGAGCAGTACTTC
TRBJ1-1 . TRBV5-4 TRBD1 CASSSAGTGYTEAFF TGTGCCAGCAGCTCTGCCGGGACAGGGTACACTGAAGCTTTCTTT
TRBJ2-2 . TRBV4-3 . CASSQEPPGQNTGELFF TGCGCCAGCAGCCAAGAACCCCCGGGACAGAACACCGGGGAGCTGTTTTTT
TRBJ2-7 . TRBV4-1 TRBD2 CASSQTMGGGYEQYF TGCGCCAGCAGCCAAACTATGGGGGGGGGCTACGAGCAGTACTTC